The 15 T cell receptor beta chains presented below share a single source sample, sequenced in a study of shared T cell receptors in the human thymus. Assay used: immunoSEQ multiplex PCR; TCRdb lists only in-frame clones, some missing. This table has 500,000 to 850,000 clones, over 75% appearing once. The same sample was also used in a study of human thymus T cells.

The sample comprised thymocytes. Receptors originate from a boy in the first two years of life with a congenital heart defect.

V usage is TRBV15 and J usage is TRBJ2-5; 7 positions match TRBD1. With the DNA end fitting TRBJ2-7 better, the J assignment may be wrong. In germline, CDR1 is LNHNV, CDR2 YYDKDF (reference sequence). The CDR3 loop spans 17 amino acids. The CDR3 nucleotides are TGTGCCACCAGCGGTGCCCAGGGGGACAGTTCTACCTACGAGCAGTACTTC. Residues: CATSGAQGDSSTYEQYF.

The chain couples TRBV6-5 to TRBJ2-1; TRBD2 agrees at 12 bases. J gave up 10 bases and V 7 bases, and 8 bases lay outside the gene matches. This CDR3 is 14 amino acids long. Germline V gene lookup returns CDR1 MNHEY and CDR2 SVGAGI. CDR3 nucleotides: TGTGCCAGCATCCCTAGCGGGGGGGCGGGGGAGCAGTTCTTC. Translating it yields CASIPSGGAGEQFF.

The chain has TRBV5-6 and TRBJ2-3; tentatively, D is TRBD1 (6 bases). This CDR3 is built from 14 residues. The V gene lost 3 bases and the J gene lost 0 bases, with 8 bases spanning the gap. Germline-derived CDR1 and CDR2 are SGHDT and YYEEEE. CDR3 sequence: CASSSGQSTDTQYF. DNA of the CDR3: TGTGCCAGCAGCTCTGGACAGAGCACAGATACGCAGTATTTT.

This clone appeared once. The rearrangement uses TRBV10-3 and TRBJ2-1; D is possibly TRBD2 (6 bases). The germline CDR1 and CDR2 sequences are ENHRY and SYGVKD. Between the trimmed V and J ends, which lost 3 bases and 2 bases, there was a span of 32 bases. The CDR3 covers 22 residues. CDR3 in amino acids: CAISDVRRKAAGPHPPYNEQFF. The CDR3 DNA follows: TGTGCCATCAGTGATGTGCGCAGAAAGGCGGCGGGACCCCACCCTCCCTACAATGAGCAGTTCTTC.

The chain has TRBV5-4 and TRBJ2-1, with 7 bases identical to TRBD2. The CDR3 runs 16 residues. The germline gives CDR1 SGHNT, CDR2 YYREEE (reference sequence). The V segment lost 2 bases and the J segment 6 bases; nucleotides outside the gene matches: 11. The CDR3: CASSLAREKVPNEQFF. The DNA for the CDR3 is TGTGCCAGCAGCTTAGCGCGGGAGAAGGTTCCCAATGAGCAGTTCTTC. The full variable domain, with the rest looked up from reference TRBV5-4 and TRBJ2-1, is ETGVTQSPTHLIKTRGQQVTLRCSSQSGHNTVSWYQQALGQGPQFIFQYYREEENGRGNFPPRFSGLQFPNYSSELNVNALELDDSALYLCASSLAREKVPNEQFFGPGTRLTVL.

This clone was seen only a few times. CDR3 region: CSAPLGYTF. The CDR3 coding sequence is TGCAGTGCCCCCCTCGGCTACACCTTC. The J gene is TRBJ1-2, the V gene TRBV20-1; unclear D gene. The V gene lost 6 bases and the J gene lost 8 bases, with 7 bases spanning the gap. This CDR3 spans 9 amino acids. Germline CDR1 DFQATT, CDR2 SNEGSKA (reference sequence).

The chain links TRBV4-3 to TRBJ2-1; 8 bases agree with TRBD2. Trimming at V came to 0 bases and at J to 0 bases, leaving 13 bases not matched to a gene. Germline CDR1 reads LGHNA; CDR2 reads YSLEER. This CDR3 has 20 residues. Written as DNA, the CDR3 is TGCGCCAGCAGCCAAGATAAACCCAGGACTAGCATCAGCTCCTACAATGAGCAGTTCTTC. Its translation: CASSQDKPRTSISSYNEQFF.

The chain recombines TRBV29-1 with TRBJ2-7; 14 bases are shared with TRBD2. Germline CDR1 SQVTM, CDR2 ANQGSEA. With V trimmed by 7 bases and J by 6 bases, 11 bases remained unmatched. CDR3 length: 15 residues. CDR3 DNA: TGCAGCGCCAACGGGACTAGCGGGAGCGGCGGCGAGCAGTACTTC. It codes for CSANGTSGSGGEQYF.

CDR3 residues: CATSRGQGDFNEQFF. CDR3 DNA: TGTGCCACCAGCAGGGGACAGGGAGACTTCAATGAGCAGTTCTTC. This chain uses TRBV15 with TRBJ2-1; 9 bases line up with TRBD1. The CDR3 has 15 amino acids. V lost 3 bases, J lost 6 bases, and 6 bases stayed unmatched. Germline V gene data show CDR1 as LNHNV and CDR2 as YYDKDF (reference sequence).

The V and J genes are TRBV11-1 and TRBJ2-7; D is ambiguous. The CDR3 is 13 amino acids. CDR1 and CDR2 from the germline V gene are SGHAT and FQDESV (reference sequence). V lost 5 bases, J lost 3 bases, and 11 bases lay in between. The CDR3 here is CASSLSAHYEQYF. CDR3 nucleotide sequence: TGTGCCAGCAGCCTATCCGCGCACTACGAGCAGTACTTC.

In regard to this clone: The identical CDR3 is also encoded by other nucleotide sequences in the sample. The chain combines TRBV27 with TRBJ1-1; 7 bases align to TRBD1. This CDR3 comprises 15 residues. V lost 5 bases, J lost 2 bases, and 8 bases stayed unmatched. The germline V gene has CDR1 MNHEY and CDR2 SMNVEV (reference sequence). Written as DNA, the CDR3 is TGTGCCAGCAGTCCTCGACAGGGATTAAACACTGAAGCTTTCTTT. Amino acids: CASSPRQGLNTEAFF.

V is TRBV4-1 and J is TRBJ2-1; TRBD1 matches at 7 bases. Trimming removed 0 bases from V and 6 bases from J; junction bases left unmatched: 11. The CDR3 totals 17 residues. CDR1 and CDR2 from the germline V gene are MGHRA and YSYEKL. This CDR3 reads CASSQDETGKVSNEQFF. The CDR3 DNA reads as TGCGCCAGCAGCCAAGATGAGACAGGGAAAGTTTCCAATGAGCAGTTCTTC.

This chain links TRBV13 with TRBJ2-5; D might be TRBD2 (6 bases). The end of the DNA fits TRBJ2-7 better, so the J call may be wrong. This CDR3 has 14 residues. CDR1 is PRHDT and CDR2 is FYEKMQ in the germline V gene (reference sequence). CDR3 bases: TGTGCCAGCAGCTTATGGGGGGATCCTTACGAGCAGTACTTC. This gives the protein CASSLWGDPYEQYF.

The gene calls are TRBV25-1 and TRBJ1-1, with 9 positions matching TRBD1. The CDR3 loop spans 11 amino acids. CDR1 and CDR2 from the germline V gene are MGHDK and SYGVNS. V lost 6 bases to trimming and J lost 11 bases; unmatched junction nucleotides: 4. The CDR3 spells CASSRTGAAFF. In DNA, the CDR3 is TGTGCCAGCAGCCGGACAGGGGCGGCTTTCTTT.

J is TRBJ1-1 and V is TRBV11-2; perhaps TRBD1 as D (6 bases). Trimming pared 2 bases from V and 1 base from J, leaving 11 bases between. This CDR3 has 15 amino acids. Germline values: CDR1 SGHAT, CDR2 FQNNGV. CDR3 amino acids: CASSLTWGQNTEAFF. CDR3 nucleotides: TGTGCCAGCAGCTTAACCTGGGGACAGAACACTGAAGCTTTCTTT.